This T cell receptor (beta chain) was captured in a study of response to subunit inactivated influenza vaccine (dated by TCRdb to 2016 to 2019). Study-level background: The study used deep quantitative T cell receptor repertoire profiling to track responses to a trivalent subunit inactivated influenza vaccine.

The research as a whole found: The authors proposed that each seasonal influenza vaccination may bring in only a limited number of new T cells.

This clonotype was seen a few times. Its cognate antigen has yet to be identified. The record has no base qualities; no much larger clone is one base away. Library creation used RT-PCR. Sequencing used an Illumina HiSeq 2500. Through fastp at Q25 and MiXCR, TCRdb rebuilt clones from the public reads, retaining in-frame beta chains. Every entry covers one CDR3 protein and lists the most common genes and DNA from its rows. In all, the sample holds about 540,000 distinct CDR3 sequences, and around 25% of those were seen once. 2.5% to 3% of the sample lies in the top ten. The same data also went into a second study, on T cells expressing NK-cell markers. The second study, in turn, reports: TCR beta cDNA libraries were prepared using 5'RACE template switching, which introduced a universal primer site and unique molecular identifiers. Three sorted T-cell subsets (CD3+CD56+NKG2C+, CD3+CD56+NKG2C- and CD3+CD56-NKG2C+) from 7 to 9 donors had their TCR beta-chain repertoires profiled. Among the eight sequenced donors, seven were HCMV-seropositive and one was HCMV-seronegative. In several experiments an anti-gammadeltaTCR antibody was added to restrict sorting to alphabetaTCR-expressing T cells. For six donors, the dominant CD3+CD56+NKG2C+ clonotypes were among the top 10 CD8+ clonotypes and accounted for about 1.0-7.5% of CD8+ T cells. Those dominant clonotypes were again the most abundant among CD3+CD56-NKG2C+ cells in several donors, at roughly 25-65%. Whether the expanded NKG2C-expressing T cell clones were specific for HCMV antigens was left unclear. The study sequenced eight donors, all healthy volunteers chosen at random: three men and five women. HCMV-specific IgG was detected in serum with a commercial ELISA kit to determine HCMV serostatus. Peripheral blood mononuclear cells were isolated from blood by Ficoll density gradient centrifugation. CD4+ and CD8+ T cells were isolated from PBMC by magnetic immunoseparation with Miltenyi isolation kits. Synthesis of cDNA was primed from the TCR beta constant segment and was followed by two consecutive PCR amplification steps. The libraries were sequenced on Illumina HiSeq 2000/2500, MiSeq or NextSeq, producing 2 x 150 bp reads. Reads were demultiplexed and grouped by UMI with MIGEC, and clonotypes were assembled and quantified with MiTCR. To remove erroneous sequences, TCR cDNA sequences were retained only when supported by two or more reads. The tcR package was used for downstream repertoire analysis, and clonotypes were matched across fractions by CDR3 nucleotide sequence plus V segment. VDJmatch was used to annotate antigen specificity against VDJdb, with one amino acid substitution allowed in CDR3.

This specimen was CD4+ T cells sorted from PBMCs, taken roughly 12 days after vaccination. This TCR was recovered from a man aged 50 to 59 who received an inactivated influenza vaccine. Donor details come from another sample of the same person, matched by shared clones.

The CDR3 is CASSSGSSGGAGTDTQYF. The nucleotide sequence reads TGCGCCAGCAGCTCTGGCTCTAGCGGGGGGGCCGGGACAGATACGCAGTATTTT. In this chain, TRBV5-1 is recombined with TRBJ2-3, with 12 bases in between that match TRBD2. From the cysteine up to the phenylalanine, the CDR3 has a length of 18 residues. This entry keeps only the CDR3 DNA: 54 bases, framed from base 1. In the germline V gene, CDR1 corresponds to SGHRS and CDR2 to YFSETQ. Trimming removed 3 bases from V and 3 bases from J; the gene matches leave 11 bases unexplained. Where the CDR3 stops, the reference TRBV5-1 and TRBJ2-3 genes take over; the full variable domain is KAGVTQTPRYLIKTRGQQVTLSCSPISGHRSVSWYQQTPGQGLQFLFEYFSETQRNKGNFPGRFSGRQFSNSRSEMNVSTLELGDSALYLCASSSGSSGGAGTDTQYFGPGTRLTVL.